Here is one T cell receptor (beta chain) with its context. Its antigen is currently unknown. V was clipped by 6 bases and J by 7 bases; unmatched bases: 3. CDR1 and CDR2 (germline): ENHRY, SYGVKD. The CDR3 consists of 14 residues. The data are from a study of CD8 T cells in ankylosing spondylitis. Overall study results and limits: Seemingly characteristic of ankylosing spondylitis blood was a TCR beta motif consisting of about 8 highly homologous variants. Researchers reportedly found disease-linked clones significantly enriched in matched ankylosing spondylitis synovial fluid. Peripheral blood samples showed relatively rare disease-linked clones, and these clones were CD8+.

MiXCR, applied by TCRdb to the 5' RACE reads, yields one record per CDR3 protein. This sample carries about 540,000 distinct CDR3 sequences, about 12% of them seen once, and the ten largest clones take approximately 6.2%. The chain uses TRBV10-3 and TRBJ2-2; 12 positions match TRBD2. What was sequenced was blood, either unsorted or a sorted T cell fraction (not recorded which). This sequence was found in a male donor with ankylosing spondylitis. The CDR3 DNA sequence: TGTGCCATCAGCCGACTAGCGGGAGACGGGGAGCTGTTTTTT. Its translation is CAISRLAGDGELFF.